This T cell receptor beta chain was captured by sequencing in a study of cytomegalovirus exposure and HLA in healthy donors (dated by TCRdb to about 2017). Turning to the overall study: An earlier analysis of a few hundred of the donors reported 276 Gb of sequence data and 100 million to 120 million unique TCR beta sequences obtained from about 179 million T cells. Approximately 300 gigabases of sequencing data and around 80 million unique TCR sequences made up an early release that covered 500 to 650 HLA-typed donors. Among the roughly 380 genotyped donors, approximately 77% belonged to the genetic ancestry cluster associated with self-reported Caucasian donors. The study was designed to test whether signatures of past pathogen exposure could be identified by cataloging public T cell receptors. The study used immunosequencing to profile the T cell repertoires of 666 subjects and linked those repertoires to cytomegalovirus serostatus. Along with the roughly 670-subject first cohort, a separate validation cohort of over a hundred different subjects was used. To predict cytomegalovirus infection status, the study combined high-throughput TCR immunosequencing, statistical association of individual TCRs with disease status, and machine learning. A later analysis re-analyzed previously published TCR beta repertoires from 666 donors and added high-resolution HLA genotyping to study TCR occurrence patterns. The later analysis used no new phenotypic data to find candidate immune exposures, relying instead on TCR beta sequences and their occurrence across donors. In an earlier analysis of 587 of the donors, high-throughput TCR beta sequencing was used to judge whether each TCR beta V gene segment behaved as functional or pseudogenic. Donor age, sex, ethnicity and CMV serostatus were collected together with the repertoire data. A later genetic analysis used genome-wide SNP genotypes for about 65% of the 666 donors, treating that subset as a discovery cohort. All discovery cohort repertoires had been generated on a single sequencing platform. HLA typing included class I and class II loci at four-digit resolution. Typing coverage differed by locus: A, B, C, DRB1 and DQB1 were typed in roughly 620-630 donors, DQA1 in about 550, DPA1 in approximately 610, and DPB1 in 472. A handful of DR-DQ haplotypes were handled as single units for association and clustering because linkage in the cohort was strong. On average, around 230,000 unique TCR beta nucleotide sequences were sequenced per donor among roughly 430 genotyped donors of the cohort, with around 19% of those sequences being non-productive.

Turning to this clone: The specificity of this receptor is unknown. No much larger clone exists at a distance of one base, and base qualities are not known.

Broad study findings and their caveats: When HLA alleles, especially DR and DQ, strongly co-occurred, attributing TCR associations to individual alleles was difficult. A later genetic analysis associated a missense DCLRE1C variant with V-gene and J-gene trimming of TCR beta chains, and an independent cohort replicated the association. Only TCR beta chains were sequenced in this cohort, and the absence of alpha or paired-chain data limited detectable features. Compared with the roughly 600-donor mean, donors in an Asian-associated ancestry cluster had fewer N-insertions in productive TCRs, according to a later genetic analysis. The 87-base-pair reads could not distinguish some IMGT-functional V segments, including TRBV6-2 and TRBV6-3, so those segments were excluded. In a later analysis, HLA-associated TCR beta chains showed more clonal expansion and lower generation probabilities than non-associated chains that were equally common. Cytomegalovirus status was reported to be diagnosed by the classifier with high specificity and sensitivity in both the original and validation cohorts. Roughly uniform sequencing depth across donors was assumed in presence/absence analyses, although this assumption may not hold. In a later analysis, most CMV-associated TCR beta chains were found to appear HLA-restricted, with HLA associations seemingly driven largely by CMV exposure. A further reported finding was that TCR beta sequences accurately predicted the HLA-A and HLA-B alleles for most subjects in the first cohort. HLA typing was unavailable for some donors at each locus, so association tests used only the typed subset. While some public TCRs were present in many individuals, most TCR sequences turned up only very rarely across donors. In an earlier analysis of approximately 590 of the donors, most TCR beta V segments appeared in productive rearrangements about 87% or about 30% of the time, broadly matching IMGT annotations. Correlated functional status among segregating V segments might be attributable to linkage disequilibrium, but an unknown experimental factor could not be ruled out. Roughly 17 rarely observed V segments, including chromosome 9 orphons, were excluded from the earlier analysis of 550 to 700 of the donors because counts were too low. A cluster of highly shared sequence variants was judged likely to represent a technical artifact of the sequencing pipeline. CMV serostatus was the only immune exposure information available for the cohort. According to the authors, the approach could potentially be generalized to other disease states and immunological phenotypes. Three of the identified cytomegalovirus-associated TCR beta chains were confirmed in vitro to be specific for cytomegalovirus antigens. In the study, around 150 TCR beta chains were listed as associated with cytomegalovirus. A later analysis reported that several top co-occurrence clusters appeared linked to parvovirus B19, influenza, CMV and Epstein-Barr virus. In a later analysis, the rate of TCR association differed among HLA loci, with DRB1 alleles having the most associated TCRs and HLA-C alleles having the fewest. In a later analysis, some 17,000 TCR beta sequences were associated with specific HLA alleles at a false discovery rate of 0.05.

Receptor libraries were prepared by the immunoSEQ multiplex PCR assay. For the multiplex PCR, a mixture combining 60 forward primers for TCR Vbeta segments and 13 reverse primers for TCR Jbeta segments was used. The CDR3 region of rearranged TCR beta genes was amplified from genomic DNA with a multiplex PCR assay. The Illumina HiSeq System was used to sequence the amplified TCR beta libraries as 87-base-pair reads. From the authors' description of their analysis: A later analysis tallied around 87 million unique TCR beta chains across the 666 repertoires, and around 10 million of those chains were shared by two or more donors. To remove PCR and sequencing errors, raw reads were error-corrected and collapsed into unique sequences using a nearest-neighbor algorithm that merged closely related sequences. Alignment of CDR3 sequences to IMGT reference sequences was used to assign V, D and J gene segments. For a sequence to be retained, a match of at least six nucleotides to both a V gene segment and a J gene segment was required. Rearrangements were classified as productive when the CDR3 lacked stop codons and remained in frame with V and J, and all other rearrangements were classified as non-productive. Following IMGT convention, CDR3 was defined as the stretch from the second conserved V-encoded cysteine up to the conserved J-encoded phenylalanine. In an earlier analysis of around 540 of the donors, sequences lacking an unambiguous match to a single V gene segment were excluded. An earlier analysis of several hundred of the donors called V segments functional above 56.7% productive rearrangements and segregating when the between-donor standard deviation exceeded 5%. A statistical classification framework was developed to diagnose cytomegalovirus status using the catalog of TCR beta chain sequences. A later analysis assigned V and J genes by comparing TCR nucleotide sequences with IMGT/GENE-DB human TR gene sequences. In a later analysis, CDR3 sequences and most-parsimonious VDJ recombination scenarios were assigned using the TCRdist pipeline. In a later analysis, every TCR beta chain was defined by the combination of its CDR3 amino acid sequence and its V-gene family, and reads without a unique V-gene family were dropped. To address suspected cross-contamination and a sequencing artifact, a later analysis removed around 600 highly shared, low-generation-probability nucleotide sequences. In a later analysis, a clonal expansion index was calculated for each public chain from normalized within-repertoire ranks of inferred template counts. A later analysis computed generation probabilities with a VDJ recombination model fitted to out-of-frame rearrangements, and checked the results against IGoR. A later analysis scored TCR-TCR, TCR-HLA and TCR-CMV co-occurrence with hypergeometric tests, applying a repertoire-size bias correction to TCR pairs. To estimate false discovery rates, a later analysis permuted the HLA or CMV assignments 20 times. A later analysis grouped co-occurring TCRs with DBSCAN, adding TCRdist sequence similarity when clustering within HLA-allele-positive subsets. Co-occurrence clustering excluded repertoires with fewer than 30,000 or more than 120,000 public chains, plus five with anomalous nucleotide sharing. This immuneACCESS table, as held by TCRdb, lists in-frame sequences with V and J called but not all clones. Of the missing ones, under half trace to an unresolved V gene in checked studies; the others have no known cause. From that table come the V and J calls and clone size; the DNA was used to work out D and trimming. The sample table contains some 70,000 clones; only one count was recorded for roughly 70% of them. The ten largest clonotypes hold 13% to 15% of the sample.

In total, 600 or so healthy bone marrow donors made up the cohort. All cohort members were sampled while nominally healthy, although unrecorded immune exposures were likely present. The donor was CMV seropositive and belonged to the group of 250 to 300 seropositive cohort members. A peripheral blood sample was collected from each donor, and TCR beta sequencing was performed on peripheral blood mononuclear cells. Genomic DNA extraction from the blood cell samples was performed with the Qiagen DNeasy Blood Extraction Kit. Including the terminal cysteine and phenylalanine, the CDR3 comprises 16 residues. The entry retains the CDR3 DNA only, 48 bases that are in frame from base 1. From V the trimming removes 4 bases and from J it removes 5 bases, while the gene matches leave 9 bases of the junction unaccounted for. Sequences LNHDA (CDR1) and SQIVND (CDR2) are obtained from the germline V gene (reference sequence).

This receptor was taken from a male donor in good health and CMV-seropositive. The V and J segments used are TRBV19 and TRBJ2-2, and 8 junction bases match TRBD1. Sequencing was done on a sample of PBMCs. CDR3 loop: CASSKPTGVETGELFF. The sequenced DNA: TGTGCCAGTAGTAAGCCGACAGGGGTGGAAACCGGGGAGCTGTTTTTT.